A selection of T cell receptor beta chains follows, all from one sample in a study of OX40 agonist ivuxolimab in advanced cancers. The assay was immunoSEQ multiplex PCR, and TCRdb's table has in-frame clones only and misses some. The repertoire holds more than 95,000 clones, with 85% to 95% as singletons. The starting material was CD4+ or CD8+ T cells sorted from blood, obtained in a trial of the OX40 agonist ivuxolimab. Source of these receptors: an adult with an advanced solid tumor such as melanoma, head and neck, liver or kidney cancer. Both conserved end residues are part of each CDR3. The order of the fields is CDR3 protein, CDR3 DNA, V gene, clone size, D gene, J gene. A D gene is named only where the DNA matches it firmly. Clone size is not always given. Where it is, it says once, few, many or a class for expanded clones.

cdr3_aa: CASSHATGEEYF
cdr3_nt: TGTGCCAGCAGTCACGCTACGGGCGAGGAGTACTTC
v_call: TRBV6-5
clone_size: NA
d_call: NA
j_call: TRBJ2-7

cdr3_aa: CASSRQGPYEQYF
cdr3_nt: TGTGCCAGCAGTAGACAGGGACCCTACGAGCAGTACTTC
v_call: TRBV6-5
clone_size: NA
d_call: TRBD1
j_call: TRBJ2-7

cdr3_aa: CASTSGGTDQPQHF
cdr3_nt: TGTGCCAGCACCTCAGGCGGGACGGATCAGCCCCAGCATTTT
v_call: TRBV28
clone_size: NA
d_call: NA
j_call: TRBJ1-5

cdr3_aa: CASSVRSLLAGGPFNEQFF
cdr3_nt: TGTGCCAGCAGCGTCCGTAGTCTTTTAGCGGGAGGGCCTTTCAATGAGCAGTTCTTC
v_call: TRBV9
clone_size: NA
d_call: TRBD2
j_call: TRBJ2-1

cdr3_aa: CASSGGGLGYTF
cdr3_nt: TGTGCCAGTAGTGGGGGGGGTCTTGGCTACACCTTC
v_call: TRBV19
clone_size: NA
d_call: NA
j_call: TRBJ1-2

cdr3_aa: CASSSGLANTGELFF
cdr3_nt: TGTGCCAGCAGTTCGGGACTAGCGAACACCGGGGAGCTGTTTTTT
v_call: TRBV6-6
clone_size: NA
d_call: TRBD2
j_call: TRBJ2-2

cdr3_aa: CAGGTDNYGYTF
cdr3_nt: TGTGCCGGCGGGACAGACAACTATGGCTACACCTTC
v_call: TRBV10-3
clone_size: NA
d_call: TRBD1
j_call: TRBJ1-2

cdr3_aa: CASSLVGGLYEQYF
cdr3_nt: TGTGCCAGCAGCTTAGTTGGGGGCCTCTACGAGCAGTACTTC
v_call: TRBV7-2
clone_size: NA
d_call: NA
j_call: TRBJ2-7

cdr3_aa: CASSLRQALIGTQYF
cdr3_nt: TGTGCCAGCAGCTTGAGACAGGCGCTTATCGGTACGCAGTATTTT
v_call: TRBV5-6
clone_size: NA
d_call: NA
j_call: TRBJ2-3

cdr3_aa: CASRFLDSNQPQHF
cdr3_nt: TGTGCCAGTAGGTTTCTGGATAGCAATCAGCCCCAGCATTTT
v_call: TRBV19
clone_size: NA
d_call: NA
j_call: TRBJ1-5

cdr3_aa: CATSRDQDRMGDTQYF
cdr3_nt: TGTGCCACCAGCAGAGATCAAGACAGGATGGGGGATACGCAGTATTTT
v_call: TRBV15
clone_size: NA
d_call: NA
j_call: TRBJ2-3

cdr3_aa: CAWVTGGFTEAFF
cdr3_nt: TGTGCCTGGGTCACAGGGGGCTTCACTGAAGCTTTCTTT
v_call: TRBV30
clone_size: NA
d_call: TRBD1
j_call: TRBJ1-1

cdr3_aa: CASRGGDRGSLDGYTF
cdr3_nt: TGTGCCAGCAGGGGTGGGGACAGGGGGTCCCTAGATGGCTACACCTTC
v_call: TRBV27
clone_size: NA
d_call: TRBD1
j_call: TRBJ1-2

cdr3_aa: CASSSSVTYEQYF
cdr3_nt: TGTGCCAGCAGTTCTAGCGTAACCTACGAGCAGTACTTC
v_call: TRBV27
clone_size: NA
d_call: NA
j_call: TRBJ2-7

cdr3_aa: CASSLGQLFTGELFF
cdr3_nt: TGTGCCAGCAGTTTGGGACAGTTGTTCACCGGGGAGCTGTTTTTT
v_call: TRBV28
clone_size: NA
d_call: TRBD1
j_call: TRBJ2-2

cdr3_aa: CASSIQGTNEKLFF
cdr3_nt: TGTGCCAGTAGTATACAGGGAACAAATGAAAAACTGTTTTTT
v_call: TRBV19
clone_size: once
d_call: NA
j_call: TRBJ1-4

cdr3_aa: CASSRTEGPDTQYF
cdr3_nt: TGTGCCAGCAGCCGGACGGAGGGACCAGATACGCAGTATTTT
v_call: TRBV6-6
clone_size: NA
d_call: NA
j_call: TRBJ2-3

cdr3_aa: CASSPGLFYGYTF
cdr3_nt: TGTGCCAGTAGTCCAGGCCTATTCTATGGCTACACCTTC
v_call: TRBV19
clone_size: NA
d_call: NA
j_call: TRBJ1-2

cdr3_aa: CASSYGDYSNQPQHF
cdr3_nt: TGTGCCAGCAGTTACGGTGATTATAGCAATCAGCCCCAGCATTTT
v_call: TRBV6-6
clone_size: NA
d_call: NA
j_call: TRBJ1-5

cdr3_aa: CASSNRGLNTEAFF
cdr3_nt: TGCGCCAGCAGTAACCGGGGACTGAACACTGAAGCTTTCTTT
v_call: TRBV5-1
clone_size: NA
d_call: NA
j_call: TRBJ1-1

cdr3_aa: CASSPGGQKPYEQYF
cdr3_nt: TGCGCCAGCAGCCCGGGAGGACAGAAACCCTACGAGCAGTACTTC
v_call: TRBV5-1
clone_size: NA
d_call: NA
j_call: TRBJ2-7

cdr3_aa: CASREADTQYF
cdr3_nt: TGCGCCAGCAGGGAGGCAGATACGCAGTATTTT
v_call: TRBV5-1
clone_size: NA
d_call: NA
j_call: TRBJ2-3

cdr3_aa: CASSSTAGTTYNEQFF
cdr3_nt: TGTGCCAGCAGTTCCACGGCGGGGACAACCTACAATGAGCAGTTCTTC
v_call: TRBV28
clone_size: NA
d_call: NA
j_call: TRBJ2-1

cdr3_aa: CASSLGGSGRAADTQYF
cdr3_nt: TGTGCCAGCAGCTTAGGAGGTAGCGGGAGGGCCGCAGATACGCAGTATTTT
v_call: TRBV11-1
clone_size: NA
d_call: TRBD2
j_call: TRBJ2-3

cdr3_aa: CASSGTGANTEAFF
cdr3_nt: TGTGCCAGCAGTGGGACAGGGGCGAACACTGAAGCTTTCTTT
v_call: TRBV6-6
clone_size: NA
d_call: TRBD1
j_call: TRBJ1-1

cdr3_aa: CAWNPRATSGSREQYF
cdr3_nt: TGTGCCTGGAATCCCAGGGCAACTAGCGGGAGTCGCGAGCAGTACTTC
v_call: TRBV30
clone_size: NA
d_call: TRBD2
j_call: TRBJ2-7

cdr3_aa: CASTRYGLAGASEQFF
cdr3_nt: TGTGCCAGCACCAGATATGGACTAGCGGGAGCAAGCGAGCAGTTCTTC
v_call: TRBV25-1
clone_size: NA
d_call: TRBD2
j_call: TRBJ2-1

cdr3_aa: CASSLPSGPYNEQFF
cdr3_nt: TGTGCCAGCAGCTTACCTAGCGGTCCGTACAATGAGCAGTTCTTC
v_call: TRBV28
clone_size: NA
d_call: TRBD2
j_call: TRBJ2-1

cdr3_aa: CASSTGNGELFF
cdr3_nt: TGTGCCAGCAGTACGGGGAACGGGGAGCTGTTTTTT
v_call: TRBV28
clone_size: NA
d_call: NA
j_call: TRBJ2-2

cdr3_aa: CASDRSLNEKLFF
cdr3_nt: TGTGCCAGCGACAGAAGCCTTAATGAAAAACTGTTTTTT
v_call: TRBV2
clone_size: NA
d_call: NA
j_call: TRBJ1-4

cdr3_aa: CASSPYRGAEAFF
cdr3_nt: TGTGCCAGCAGTCCATACAGGGGCGCTGAAGCTTTCTTT
v_call: TRBV6-5
clone_size: NA
d_call: TRBD1
j_call: TRBJ1-1

cdr3_aa: CASGQGASYEQYF
cdr3_nt: TGTGCCAGCGGGCAGGGGGCCTCCTACGAGCAGTACTTC
v_call: TRBV6-5
clone_size: NA
d_call: TRBD1
j_call: TRBJ2-7

cdr3_aa: CASSQDAGRYNEQFF
cdr3_nt: TGCGCCAGCAGCCAAGATGCCGGACGCTACAATGAGCAGTTCTTC
v_call: TRBV4-3
clone_size: NA
d_call: NA
j_call: TRBJ2-1

cdr3_aa: CATRPAGGTYNEQFF
cdr3_nt: TGTGCCACCAGGCCCGCGGGGGGAACCTACAATGAGCAGTTCTTC
v_call: TRBV15
clone_size: NA
d_call: TRBD2
j_call: TRBJ2-1

cdr3_aa: CASSARGIMNTEAFF
cdr3_nt: TGTGCCAGCAGTGCAAGAGGAATTATGAACACTGAAGCTTTCTTT
v_call: TRBV6-1
clone_size: NA
d_call: NA
j_call: TRBJ1-1

cdr3_aa: CASSKEGGAVDTQYF
cdr3_nt: TGTGCCAGCAGCAAGGAAGGGGGCGCGGTAGATACGCAGTATTTT
v_call: TRBV9
clone_size: NA
d_call: TRBD1
j_call: TRBJ2-3

cdr3_aa: CASRNRVAKNIQYF
cdr3_nt: TGTGCCAGCAGGAACAGGGTAGCCAAAAACATTCAGTACTTC
v_call: TRBV2
clone_size: NA
d_call: NA
j_call: TRBJ2-4

cdr3_aa: CASSQPGYYTF
cdr3_nt: TGCGCCAGCAGCCAACCCGGTTATTACACCTTC
v_call: TRBV4-1
clone_size: NA
d_call: NA
j_call: TRBJ1-2

cdr3_aa: CASSPWTGKEKLFF
cdr3_nt: TGTGCCAGCAGCCCCTGGACGGGAAAAGAAAAACTGTTTTTT
v_call: TRBV5-8
clone_size: NA
d_call: NA
j_call: TRBJ1-4

cdr3_aa: CASSFPRQGDGYTF
cdr3_nt: TGTGCCAGCAGTTTCCCTCGACAGGGGGATGGCTACACCTTC
v_call: TRBV27
clone_size: NA
d_call: TRBD1
j_call: TRBJ1-2

cdr3_aa: CASSTTSGVNTGELFF
cdr3_nt: TGTGCCAGCAGCACCACTAGCGGGGTCAACACCGGGGAGCTGTTTTTT
v_call: TRBV5-4
clone_size: NA
d_call: TRBD2
j_call: TRBJ2-2

cdr3_aa: CAISEAGNEKLFF
cdr3_nt: TGTGCCATCAGTGAGGCAGGCAATGAAAAACTGTTTTTT
v_call: TRBV10-3
clone_size: NA
d_call: NA
j_call: TRBJ1-4

cdr3_aa: CASSPTSGETQYF
cdr3_nt: TGTGCCAGCTCGCCGACTTCGGGAGAGACCCAGTACTTC
v_call: TRBV18
clone_size: NA
d_call: NA
j_call: TRBJ2-5

cdr3_aa: CASSVDQGPRMNTEAFF
cdr3_nt: TGTGCCAGCAGTGTCGATCAGGGCCCTCGGATGAACACTGAAGCTTTCTTT
v_call: TRBV6-1
clone_size: once
d_call: NA
j_call: TRBJ1-1